This T cell receptor (beta chain) is drawn from a study of blood T cell repertoires in COVID-19. Across the whole study: The samples span acute and convalescent COVID-19 from the United States, Italy and Spain. Sources were T cells, B-cell-depleted T cells, or PBMCs; the material itself was cDNA or gDNA.

This clone occurred a few times. In the original workflow: Estimates of nucleated cell counts were drawn from the amplification of reference gene primers. Assay used: immunoSEQ multiplex PCR; TCRdb lists only in-frame clones, some missing. That table furnishes V, J and clone size, whereas the DNA furnished D and trimming. Of approximately 200,000 clones listed, about 85% are singletons. V gave up 2 bases and J gave up 3 bases, with 8 bases separating them. The CDR3 contains 12 residues. CDR1 is GTSNPN and CDR2 is SVGIG in the germline V gene (reference sequence). The sequence came from a woman aged 55-75 years who had recovered from COVID-19. Sequenced: peripheral blood. The chain uses TRBV30 and TRBJ2-7; D is perhaps TRBD1 (5 bases). The chain's CDR3 is CAWSPRVYEQYF. CDR3 bases: TGTGCCTGGAGTCCCAGGGTCTACGAGCAGTACTTC.